This TCR beta chain originates from a study of blood T cells in healthy people across ages. Overall study findings and caveats: A roughly linear age-dependent decrease characterized TCR beta diversity per million T cells. As naive T cell percentage varied, TCR beta diversity correlated strongly with it.

Primed by a sample-barcoded 5' primer and a J-beta primer mix, a second PCR proceeded for roughly 7 to 11 cycles. Researchers report that a template-switch adaptor with 12 random nucleotides tagged each cDNA molecule. Each sample yielded at least 3 million CDR3-containing paired-end reads. TCRdb processed the 5' RACE reads anew with MiXCR; each CDR3 protein has one entry. The data hold more than 550,000 distinct CDR3 sequences, with about 20% observed a single time. Note on this clonotype: As yet, its antigen is unknown.

Sequencing input: blood. This clonotype originated in a man between 65 and 85 years old in good health.

CDR3 coding DNA: TGCAGTGCTAGTAGGCAGGGAACTGGAAACACCATATATTTT. This encodes CSASRQGTGNTIYF. This chain uses TRBV20-1 with TRBJ1-3; maybe TRBD1 (5 bases). The V and J ends lost 3 bases and 2 bases respectively, with 11 bases between them. Germline V lookup: CDR1 DFQATT, CDR2 SNEGSKA (reference sequence). The CDR3 has 14 amino acids.